The T cell receptor (beta chain) under discussion was sequenced for a study of control samples from healthy donors and cancer patients. Between the trimmed V and J ends, which lost 5 bases and 4 bases, there was a span of 16 bases. Germline assignment: CDR1 SGHRS and CDR2 YFSETQ. This CDR3 is built from 15 residues. Libraries were prepared by immunoSEQ multiplex PCR; TCRdb keeps only in-frame clonotypes and omits some of them. Of 150,000 to 200,000 clones listed, about 91% were seen once; the top ten hold 2% to 2.5%. This clone was detected only once. J is TRBJ1-5 and V is TRBV5-1, with D possibly matching TRBD1 (5 bases). The receptor comes from a woman aged 40 to 55 in good health. Material: blood. The CDR3 nucleotides are TGCGCCAGCAGTCGGGACGCTGCCGGTAATCAGCCCCAGCATTTT. It is translated as CASSRDAAGNQPQHF.